The 8 T cell receptor beta chains given below trace back to one sample, sequenced in a study of blood T cell repertoires in COVID-19. The method was immunoSEQ multiplex PCR; TCRdb's version includes in-frame clones alone and lacks a portion of them. In the table there are around 480,000 clones, about 85% of which are singletons. The sample was PBMCs or T cells enriched from blood (not recorded which). The receptors were sampled from a young woman who had recovered from COVID-19.

V gene TRBV9 combines with J gene TRBJ2-3, with a possible D match to TRBD1 (6 bases). The CDR3 is 15 amino acids. The V gene lost 4 bases and the J gene lost 2 bases, with 14 bases spanning the gap. Germline V lookup: CDR1 SGDLS, CDR2 YYNGEE. The CDR3 DNA is TGTGCCAGCAGCTCCCAGGGGATATCCACAGATACGCAGTATTTT. Its protein product is CASSSQGISTDTQYF.

The V gene is TRBV19, the J gene TRBJ2-7; 13 bases fit TRBD2. This CDR3 is 17 amino acids long. CDR1 is LNHDA and CDR2 is SQIVND in the germline V gene (reference sequence). J gave up 5 bases and V 5 bases, and 12 bases lay outside the gene matches. The CDR3 loop reads CASSHGTSGASDDEQYF. The CDR3 DNA reads as TGTGCCAGTAGTCATGGGACTAGCGGGGCAAGCGACGACGAGCAGTACTTC. The full variable domain, in which reference TRBV19 and TRBJ2-7 provide the parts outside the CDR3, is DGGITQSPKYLFRKEGQNVTLSCEQNLNHDAMYWYRQDPGQGLRLIYYSQIVNDFQKGDIAEGYSVSREKKESFPLTVTSAQKNPTAFYLCASSHGTSGASDDEQYFGPGTRLTVT.

This clone was counted a single time. This rearrangement joins TRBV20-1 to TRBJ1-2; the D gene is possibly TRBD1 (6 bases). The CDR3 is made up of 12 amino acids. Trimming cost V 3 bases and J 8 bases, with 13 bases left between them. Germline V gives CDR1 DFQATT, CDR2 SNEGSKA (reference sequence). The CDR3 here is CSASPGDEGYTF. DNA for the CDR3: TGCAGTGCTAGTCCAGGGGATGAGGGCTACACCTTC.

This clone was counted once. One end of the junction fails to match germline, which may point to a read error. The chain joins TRBV28 to TRBJ2-2, with D maybe TRBD1 (5 bases). Germline V CDR1 and CDR2: MDHEN, SYDVKM. This CDR3 spans 16 amino acids. The CDR3 loop reads CATSAQTEPFTGELFF. The CDR3 DNA is TGTGCCACCAGTGCCCAGACAGAACCCTTCACCGGGGAGCTGTTTTTT.

The chain uses TRBV5-6 and TRBJ1-5; tentatively, D is TRBD1 (6 bases). There are 13 residues in the CDR3. Germline CDR1 and CDR2: SGHDT and YYEEEE. Trimming removed 0 bases at V and 6 bases at J, with 7 bases between. The CDR3 here is CASSLGRGQPQHF. CDR3 in DNA: TGTGCCAGCAGCTTGGGCAGGGGTCAGCCCCAGCATTTT.

The chain recombines TRBV12-3 or TRBV12-4 with TRBJ2-1, with D possibly matching TRBD1 (5 bases). The length of the CDR3 is 13 residues. The germline V and J ends were trimmed by 3 bases and 8 bases, with 11 bases remaining between them. This chain's CDR3 is CASSLGQMYEQFF. Here the CDR3 DNA reads TGTGCCAGCAGTTTGGGGCAGATGTATGAGCAGTTCTTC.

The chain employs TRBV7-6 and TRBJ2-3, with 8 bases fitting TRBD1. Germline V lookup: CDR1 SGHVS, CDR2 FNYEAQ. J was trimmed by 6 bases and V by 1 base; bases with no gene match: 0. The CDR3 has 13 amino acids. The CDR3 loop reads CASSLDRGDTQYF. In nucleotides, the CDR3 is TGTGCCAGCAGCTTAGACAGGGGGGATACGCAGTATTTT.

V gene TRBV3-1 (or the pseudogene TRBV3-2) combines with J gene TRBJ2-7; D possibly corresponds to TRBD2 (6 bases). Trimming took off 4 bases at V and 8 bases at J, with 9 bases between the two ends. The CDR3 spans 11 residues. Germline values: CDR1 LGHDT, CDR2 YNNKEL (reference sequence). CDR3 loop: CASSPGSQQYF. The CDR3 coding sequence is TGTGCCAGCAGCCCCGGGAGTCAGCAGTACTTC.